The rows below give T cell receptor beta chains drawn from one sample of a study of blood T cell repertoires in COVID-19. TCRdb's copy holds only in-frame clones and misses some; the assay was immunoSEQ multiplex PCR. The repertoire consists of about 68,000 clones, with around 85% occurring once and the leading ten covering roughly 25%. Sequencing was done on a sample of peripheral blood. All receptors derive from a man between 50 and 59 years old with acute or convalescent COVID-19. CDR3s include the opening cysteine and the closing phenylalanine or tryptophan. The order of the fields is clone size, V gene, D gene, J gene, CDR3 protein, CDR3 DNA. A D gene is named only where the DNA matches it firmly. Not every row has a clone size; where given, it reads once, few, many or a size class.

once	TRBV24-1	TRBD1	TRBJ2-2	CATSRTQINRGTGELFF	TGTGCCACCAGTCGCACTCAAATCAACAGGGGCACCGGGGAGCTGTTTTTT
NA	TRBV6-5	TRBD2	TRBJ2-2	CASIRLADTTGELFF	TGTGCCAGCATTCGCCTAGCGGACACCACCGGGGAGCTGTTTTTT
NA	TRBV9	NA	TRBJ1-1	CASSVDPLGGNTEAFF	TGTGCCAGCAGCGTAGACCCACTAGGGGGGAACACTGAAGCTTTCTTT
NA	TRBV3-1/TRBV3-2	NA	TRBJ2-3	CASSQASESDTQYF	TGTGCCAGCAGCCAAGCTAGTGAGTCAGATACGCAGTATTTT
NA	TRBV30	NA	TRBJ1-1	CAWDRENTEAFF	TGTGCCTGGGACAGAGAGAACACTGAAGCTTTCTTT
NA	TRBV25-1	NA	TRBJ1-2	CASSEVRGKCSNYGYTF	TGTGCCAGCAGTGAGGTCAGGGGAAAATGTTCCAACTATGGCTACACCTTC
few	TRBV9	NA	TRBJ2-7	CASSVGGESNEQYF	TGTGCCAGCAGCGTAGGGGGGGAGTCAAACGAGCAGTACTTC
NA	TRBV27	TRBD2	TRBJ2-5	CASSLSVPGLAGGRQETQYF	TGTGCCAGCAGTTTATCCGTCCCCGGACTAGCGGGGGGGCGTCAAGAGACCCAGTACTTC
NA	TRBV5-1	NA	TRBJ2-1	CASSSSFYNEQFF	TGCGCCAGCAGCTCCTCTTTTTACAATGAGCAGTTCTTC
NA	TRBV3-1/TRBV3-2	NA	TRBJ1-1	CASSQSGNTEAFF	TGTGCCAGCAGCCAATCGGGAAACACTGAAGCTTTCTTT
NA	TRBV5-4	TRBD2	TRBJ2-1	CASSLAGAGGPYEQFF	TGTGCCAGCAGCTTGGCCGGGGCGGGGGGGCCTTATGAGCAGTTCTTC
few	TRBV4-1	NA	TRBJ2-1	CASSLSRDTTHNEQFF	TGCGCCAGCAGCCTTTCGAGGGACACGACACACAATGAGCAGTTCTTC
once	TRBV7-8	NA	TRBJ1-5	CASSYQGNNNQPQHF	TGTGCCAGCAGCTATCAGGGGAACAACAATCAGCCCCAGCATTTT
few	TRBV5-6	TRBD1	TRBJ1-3	CASSLTTGQGFLKGNTIYF	TGTGCCAGCAGCCTCACCACGGGACAGGGTTTTCTTAAGGGAAACACCATATATTTT
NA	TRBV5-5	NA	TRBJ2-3	CASSLGNVWGGRTDTQYF	TGTGCCAGCAGCTTGGGGAATGTATGGGGCGGTCGCACAGATACGCAGTATTTT
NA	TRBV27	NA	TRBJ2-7	CASGIGQTYEQYF	TGTGCCAGCGGAATAGGACAGACCTACGAGCAGTACTTC
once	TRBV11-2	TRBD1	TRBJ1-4	CASSALTGQYEKLFF	TGTGCCAGCAGCGCCCTGACGGGACAGTATGAAAAACTGTTTTTT